The 23 T cell receptor beta chains below come from one sample, sequenced in a study of T cell responses to AZD1222 COVID-19 vaccine. Clones were sequenced by immunoSEQ multiplex PCR, and TCRdb holds only the in-frame ones, with some missing. Of fewer than 200,000 clones in the sample, about 86% were seen once. The sample in question was peripheral blood, obtained on day 0 of AZD1222 vaccination. All receptors derive from an adult in good health.

The V gene is TRBV12-3 or TRBV12-4, the J gene TRBJ2-7; D gene unclear. Trimming left V 2 bases short and J 5 bases short, with 7 bases between. The CDR3 totals 12 residues. CDR3 residues: CASSLRQDEQYF. As DNA, the CDR3 is TGTGCCAGCAGTTTACGGCAGGACGAGCAGTACTTC.

This clone was observed once. The chain couples TRBV9 to TRBJ2-6; no clear D. From germline, CDR1 is SGDLS and CDR2 YYNGEE. Trimming took off 3 bases at V and 4 bases at J, with 8 bases between the two ends. The CDR3 is 14 amino acids. The CDR3, as DNA: TGTGCCAGCAGCGGGTCCCAGGGGGCCAACGTCCTGACTTTC. It encodes CASSGSQGANVLTF.

V and J are TRBV5-1 and TRBJ2-1, with 9 positions matching TRBD2. J was trimmed by 4 bases and V by 0 bases; bases with no gene match: 5. Germline assignment: CDR1 SGHRS and CDR2 YFSETQ. CDR3 length equals 16 residues. CDR3 nucleotides: TGCGCCAGCAGCTTGGAGTCTAGCGGGACTTACAATGAGCAGTTCTTC. This gives the protein CASSLESSGTYNEQFF. Drawing the rest from reference TRBV5-1 and TRBJ2-1, the complete variable domain is KAGVTQTPRYLIKTRGQQVTLSCSPISGHRSVSWYQQTPGQGLQFLFEYFSETQRNKGNFPGRFSGRQFSNSRSEMNVSTLELGDSALYLCASSLESSGTYNEQFFGPGTRLTVL.

V usage is TRBV10-3 and J usage is TRBJ2-7; 8 bases match TRBD2. Germline assignment: CDR1 ENHRY and CDR2 SYGVKD. Losses at the gene ends were 8 bases for V and 9 bases for J; bases not matched to a gene: 15. The CDR3 length is 14 residues. The DNA of the CDR3 is TGTGCCATCGGGGCAGCGGGAGTCGGTTCGACGCAGTACTTC. The encoded protein is CAIGAAGVGSTQYF.

The chain employs TRBV6-5 and TRBJ1-6; no firm D call. There are 14 residues in the CDR3. From germline, CDR1 is MNHEY and CDR2 SVGAGI. The V end lost 8 bases, the J end lost 0 bases, and 8 bases lay between the germline ends. The CDR3 reads CASARSSYNSPLHF. Written as DNA, the CDR3 is TGTGCCAGCGCCAGGAGCTCCTATAATTCACCCCTCCACTTT.

This clone showed up many times. This chain uses TRBV18 with TRBJ1-5; 9 nucleotides match TRBD1. Looked up from germline, CDR1 is KGHSH and CDR2 is LQKENI. The CDR3 runs to 16 residues. Trimming took 3 bases from V and 3 from J; bases not matched to a gene: 6. The DNA for the CDR3 is TGTGCCAGCTCACCCTTCGGGACAGGGTACAATCAGCCCCAGCATTTT. Protein product: CASSPFGTGYNQPQHF. Based on the CDR3 plus reference TRBV18 and TRBJ1-5, the full variable domain is NAGVMQNPRHLVRRRGQEARLRCSPMKGHSHVYWYRQLPEEGLKFMVYLQKENIIDESGMPKERFSAEFPKEGPSILRIQQVVRGDSAAYFCASSPFGTGYNQPQHFGDGTRLSIL.

V is TRBV6-5 and J is TRBJ1-5; 7 nucleotides agree with TRBD1. The CDR3 totals 14 residues. Germline assignment: CDR1 MNHEY and CDR2 SVGAGI. J was trimmed by 3 bases and V by 5 bases; bases with no gene match: 4. The CDR3 spells CASSRDSLNQPQHF. For the CDR3, the DNA is TGTGCCAGCAGTCGGGACAGTCTCAATCAGCCCCAGCATTTT.

There are a few counts of this clone. The chain joins TRBV6-2 or TRBV6-3 to TRBJ1-2, with TRBD1 as a possible D gene (5 bases). V lost 5 bases and J 1 base, leaving 8 bases between the germline ends. This CDR3 is 13 amino acids long. Per the germline V gene, CDR1 is MNHEY and CDR2 is SVGEGT. The CDR3 sequence: CASSGGYNYGYTF. The CDR3 DNA sequence: TGTGCCAGCAGTGGGGGGTATAACTATGGCTACACCTTC.

The chain employs TRBV5-1 and TRBJ2-4; D possibly uses TRBD1 or TRBD2 (5 bases each). Per the germline V gene, CDR1 is SGHRS and CDR2 is YFSETQ. Trimming removed 5 bases from V and 6 bases from J, with 9 bases in between. This CDR3 region has 12 residues. CDR3 nucleotides: TGCGCCAGCAGTGGGGACGGAAACATTCAGTACTTC. This encodes CASSGDGNIQYF. Full variable domain (remainder filled in from reference TRBV5-1 and TRBJ2-4): KAGVTQTPRYLIKTRGQQVTLSCSPISGHRSVSWYQQTPGQGLQFLFEYFSETQRNKGNFPGRFSGRQFSNSRSEMNVSTLELGDSALYLCASSGDGNIQYFGAGTRLSVL.

The V gene is TRBV7-2, the J gene TRBJ2-5; the D is unclear. The CDR3 runs to 16 residues. The V end lost 3 bases, the J end lost 5 bases, and 19 bases lay between the germline ends. Germline V lookup: CDR1 SGHTA, CDR2 FQGNSA. The CDR3 reads CASSFPTGPQGETQYF. The CDR3 region has the DNA TGTGCCAGCAGCTTTCCTACCGGGCCCCAAGGGGAGACCCAGTACTTC.

V and J are TRBV19 and TRBJ2-3; TRBD1 is a possible D gene (6 bases). Germline V lookup: CDR1 LNHDA, CDR2 SQIVND (reference sequence). V was clipped by 5 bases and J by 4 bases, with 13 bases between them. The CDR3 has 14 amino acids. The DNA for the CDR3 is TGTGCCAGTAGTGCCTTGACAGGTCCAGATACGCAGTATTTT. Translation gives CASSALTGPDTQYF.

The CDR3, as DNA: TGTGCCTGGACCCGGACAGGGCCGAACACTGAAGCTTTCTTT. Encoded protein: CAWTRTGPNTEAFF. V is TRBV30 and J is TRBJ1-1; TRBD1 matches 8 bases. The V gene end was trimmed by 4 bases and the J gene end by 1 base; junction bases not matched to a gene: 5. The CDR3 covers 14 residues. Per the germline V gene, CDR1 is GTSNPN and CDR2 is SVGIG (reference sequence).

The chain couples TRBV19 to TRBJ2-3; 7 bases are shared with TRBD1. J gave up 3 bases and V 3 bases, and 6 bases lay outside the gene matches. Germline assignment: CDR1 LNHDA and CDR2 SQIVND (reference sequence). This CDR3 spans 15 amino acids. This chain's CDR3 is CASSISDRETDTQYF. The CDR3 region has the DNA TGTGCCAGTAGTATTAGTGACAGGGAGACAGATACGCAGTATTTT.

V usage is TRBV13 and J usage is TRBJ2-1, with TRBD2 matching over 12 bases. Trimming at V came to 4 bases and at J to 4 bases, leaving 8 bases not matched to a gene. CDR1 PRHDT and CDR2 FYEKMQ come from the germline V gene (reference sequence). CDR3 length: 17 amino acids. Here the CDR3 DNA reads TGTGCCAGCAGCTCCGGACTAGCGGGAAAAGCGTACAATGAGCAGTTCTTC. Translating gives CASSSGLAGKAYNEQFF.

About this clone: One junction end disagrees with the germline gene, perhaps due to a read error. The chain has TRBV12-3 or TRBV12-4 and TRBJ1-2, with D possibly matching TRBD1 (6 bases). The CDR3 extends over 13 amino acids. The CDR3 sequence is CASSLMSRGGQGF. The DNA for the CDR3 is TGTGCCAGCAGTTTAATGTCCAGGGGCGGTCAAGGCTTC.

This chain uses TRBV7-2 with TRBJ2-4, with D perhaps TRBD2 (6 bases). Trimming pared 5 bases from V and 3 bases from J, leaving 20 bases between. Germline values: CDR1 SGHTA, CDR2 FQGNSA. The CDR3 totals 17 residues. CDR3: CASSPGLWGMGKNIQYF. CDR3 sequence (DNA): TGTGCCAGCAGCCCGGGACTTTGGGGTATGGGCAAAAACATTCAGTACTTC. Full variable domain (missing parts from reference TRBV7-2 and TRBJ2-4): GAGVSQSPSNKVTEKGKDVELRCDPISGHTALYWYRQSLGQGLEFLIYFQGNSAPDKSGLPSDRFSAERTGGSVSTLTIQRTQQEDSAVYLCASSPGLWGMGKNIQYFGAGTRLSVL.

The rearrangement uses TRBV11-3 and TRBJ2-3, with 13 bases identical to TRBD2. Germline V gene lookup returns CDR1 SGHNT and CDR2 YENEEA. The CDR3 is 16 residues long. The junction had 6 bases not matched to a gene; V was cut back by 5 bases and J by 4 bases. The CDR3 here is CASSTGLAGDPDTQYF. The CDR3 nucleotides read TGTGCCAGCAGCACAGGACTAGCGGGAGACCCAGATACGCAGTATTTT.

The rearrangement joins TRBV5-4 to TRBJ2-3; possibly TRBD2 for D (7 bases). The CDR3 has 16 residues. CDR1 SGHNT and CDR2 YYREEE come from the germline V gene (reference sequence). V shed 1 base and J shed 2 bases, with 14 bases lying between them. Written as DNA, the CDR3 is TGTGCCAGCAGCTTGTCGGGGGGCCTGAACACAGATACGCAGTATTTT. Amino acid sequence: CASSLSGGLNTDTQYF.

The chain links TRBV7-2 to TRBJ2-7, with 11 bases aligning to TRBD1. V dropped 5 bases and J dropped 2; count of bases not matched to a gene: 8. The CDR3 has 16 residues. The V gene's germline CDR1 is SGHTA and CDR2 FQGNSA. Here the CDR3 reads CASSPRTGGLTYEQYF. CDR3 nucleotides: TGTGCCAGCAGCCCCCGGACAGGGGGCTTAACCTACGAGCAGTACTTC. Using reference TRBV7-2 and TRBJ2-7 for the parts outside the CDR3, the full variable domain is GAGVSQSPSNKVTEKGKDVELRCDPISGHTALYWYRQSLGQGLEFLIYFQGNSAPDKSGLPSDRFSAERTGGSVSTLTIQRTQQEDSAVYLCASSPRTGGLTYEQYFGPGTRLTVT.

The chain carries TRBV7-2 and TRBJ2-1; a weak D match, TRBD2 (6 bases). The CDR3 contains 15 residues. CDR1 and CDR2 from the germline V gene are SGHTA and FQGNSA. Trimming removed 1 base from V and 6 bases from J, with 13 bases in between. CDR3 sequence reads: CASSLVAGKVNEQFF. DNA for the CDR3: TGTGCCAGCAGCTTAGTCGCGGGAAAGGTCAATGAGCAGTTCTTC.

The V and J genes are TRBV4-2 and TRBJ2-1, with no clear D. This CDR3 region has 13 residues. CDR1 is LGHNA and CDR2 is YNFKEQ in the germline V gene. V lost 4 bases, J lost 7 bases, and 11 bases lay in between. In DNA form, the CDR3 reads TGTGCCAGCAGCCCCGGGCCGGTAAATGAGCAGTTCTTC. It is translated as CASSPGPVNEQFF.

The chain joins TRBV9 to TRBJ1-3; D gene uncertain. Germline V gene sequence: CDR1 SGDLS, CDR2 YYNGEE. V was trimmed by 4 bases and J by 4 bases, leaving 9 bases between them. This CDR3 comprises 13 residues. Here the CDR3 reads CASSTETGNTIYF. In DNA form, the CDR3 reads TGTGCCAGCAGCACAGAAACGGGAAACACCATATATTTT.

Concerning this clone: The junction departs from the called germline gene at one end, perhaps through a read error. The rearrangement joins TRBV5-4 to TRBJ2-7; D not certain. There are 11 residues in the CDR3. Germline CDR1 reads SGHNT; CDR2 reads YYREEE (reference sequence). The DNA for the CDR3 is TGTGCCAGCAGCTTGGGAGGCCCGCTGGACTTC. It yields the protein CASSLGGPLDF.